This TCR beta chain was retrieved from a study of blood T cells in healthy people across ages. Notes on the study in general: Unknown donor CMV status possibly confounded expanded clonotype changes. The study could not conclusively compare naive and antigen-experienced cells, given its unsorted PBMCs.

The CDR3 covers 13 residues. V lost 3 bases and J lost 1, with 5 bases in between. The germline V gene has CDR1 LGHDT and CDR2 YNNKEL (reference sequence). Remarks on this clonotype: What it binds is not known.

Per-sample PBMC isolation yielded at least 7 million cells. Next came a second PCR, run for about 7 to 11 cycles, which used a sample-barcoded 5' primer along with a J-beta primer mix. Carrying 12 random nucleotides, a template-switch adaptor labeled each individual cDNA molecule. TCRdb redid the calling of the 5' RACE reads with MiXCR, one entry per CDR3 protein. In the table there are fewer than 750,000 distinct CDR3 sequences, less than 60% of which are singletons. The receptor was isolated from a man at least 80 years old in good health. This chain joins TRBV3-1 and TRBJ2-3; no definite D call. Sample: blood. CDR3 loop: CASSHPGTDTQYF. The CDR3 DNA follows: TGTGCCAGCAGCCACCCGGGCACAGATACGCAGTATTTT.